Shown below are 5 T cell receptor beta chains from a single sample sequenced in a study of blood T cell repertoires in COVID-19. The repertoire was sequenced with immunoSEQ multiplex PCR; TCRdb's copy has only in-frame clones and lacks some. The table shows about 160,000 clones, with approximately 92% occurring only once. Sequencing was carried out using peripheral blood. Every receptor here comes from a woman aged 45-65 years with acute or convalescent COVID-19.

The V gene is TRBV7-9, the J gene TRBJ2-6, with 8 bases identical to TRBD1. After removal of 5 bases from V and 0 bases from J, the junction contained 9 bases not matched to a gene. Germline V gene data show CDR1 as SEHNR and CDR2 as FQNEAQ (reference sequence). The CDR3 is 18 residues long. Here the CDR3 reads CASSPRQGSFSGANVLTF. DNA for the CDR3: TGTGCCAGCAGCCCCCGACAGGGGTCTTTCTCTGGGGCCAACGTCCTGACTTTC. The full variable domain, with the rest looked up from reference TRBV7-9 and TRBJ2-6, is DTGVSQNPRHKITKRGQNVTFRCDPISEHNRLYWYRQTLGQGPEFLTYFQNEAQLEKSRLLSDRFSAERPKGSFSTLEIQRTEQGDSAMYLCASSPRQGSFSGANVLTFGAGSRLTVL.

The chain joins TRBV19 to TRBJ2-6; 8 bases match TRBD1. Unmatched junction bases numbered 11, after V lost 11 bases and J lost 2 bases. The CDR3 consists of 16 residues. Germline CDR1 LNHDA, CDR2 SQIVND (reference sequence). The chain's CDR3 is CAGCSTTGAGANVLTF. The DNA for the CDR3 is TGTGCCGGATGCTCGACGACAGGGGCTGGGGCCAACGTCCTGACTTTC. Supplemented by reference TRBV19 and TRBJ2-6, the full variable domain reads DGGITQSPKYLFRKEGQNVTLSCEQNLNHDAMYWYRQDPGQGLRLIYYSQIVNDFQKGDIAEGYSVSREKKESFPLTVTSAQKNPTAFYLCAGCSTTGAGANVLTFGAGSRLTVL.

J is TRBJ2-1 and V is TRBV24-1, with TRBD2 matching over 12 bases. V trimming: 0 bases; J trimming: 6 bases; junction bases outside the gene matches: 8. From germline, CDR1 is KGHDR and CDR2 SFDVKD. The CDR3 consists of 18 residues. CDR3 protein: CATSDLGGGLAGVNEQFF. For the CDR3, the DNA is TGTGCCACCAGTGATTTGGGTGGGGGACTAGCGGGCGTCAATGAGCAGTTCTTC.

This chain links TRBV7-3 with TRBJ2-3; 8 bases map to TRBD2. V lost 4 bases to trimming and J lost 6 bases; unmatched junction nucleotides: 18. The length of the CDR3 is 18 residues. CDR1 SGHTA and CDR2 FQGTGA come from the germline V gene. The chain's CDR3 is CASSSGSVSGGLWDTQYF. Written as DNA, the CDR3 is TGTGCCAGCAGCTCCGGTTCTGTGAGCGGGGGATTGTGGGATACGCAGTATTTT. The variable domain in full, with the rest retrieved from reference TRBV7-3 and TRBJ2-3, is GAGVSQTPSNKVTEKGKYVELRCDPISGHTALYWYRQSLGQGPEFLIYFQGTGAADDSGLPNDRFFAVRPEGSVSTLKIQRTERGDSAVYLCASSSGSVSGGLWDTQYFGPGTRLTVL.

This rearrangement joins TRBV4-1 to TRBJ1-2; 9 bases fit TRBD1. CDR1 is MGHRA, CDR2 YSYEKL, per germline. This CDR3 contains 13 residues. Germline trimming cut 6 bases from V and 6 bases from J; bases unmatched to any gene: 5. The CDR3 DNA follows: TGCGCCAGCAGGAAAACAGGGGGCGATGGCTACACCTTC. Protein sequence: CASRKTGGDGYTF.